These 13 T cell receptor beta chains share one sample of origin, sequenced in a study of T cells in Graves' hyperthyroidism and ophthalmopathy. Amplification of TCR beta CDR3 regions was performed using RNA transcripts as template. A set of HTBI primers served as the primers for a first-round RT-PCR of the TCR CDR3. TCRdb processed the multiplex PCR reads anew with MiXCR; each CDR3 protein has one entry. The sample lists approximately 370,000 distinct CDR3 sequences, roughly 17% occurring once. Sequencing was carried out using blood. The receptors shown here come from a young woman with Graves' hyperthyroidism that later progressed to Graves' ophthalmopathy.

Worth noting for this clonotype: The germline gene is not matched at one end of the junction; a read error may be the cause. The CDR3 loop is CNARGNGNEQFF. CDR3 coding DNA: TGCAATGCTAGAGGTAACGGCAATGAGCAGTTCTTC. V is TRBV20-1 and J is TRBJ2-1; D unclear. Germline-derived CDR1 and CDR2 are DFQATT and SNEGSKA (reference sequence). This CDR3 is built from 12 residues.

This clonotype came up many times. This sequence joins TRBV6-1 and TRBJ1-5; D is undetermined. V was clipped by 7 bases and J by 0 bases, with 13 bases between them. The germline V gene has CDR1 MNHNS and CDR2 SASEGT. CDR3 length: 15 residues. Written as DNA, the CDR3 is TGTGCCAGCAATCTTGCAGTTAGTAGCAATCAGCCCCAGCATTTT. Its protein product is CASNLAVSSNQPQHF.

This clonotype was seen at least ten times. The rearrangement links TRBV18 to TRBJ2-3; tentative D call: TRBD1 (5 bases). The germline V gene encodes CDR1 KGHSH and CDR2 LQKENI. Trimming pared 0 bases from V and 1 base from J, leaving 11 bases between. The CDR3 has 16 amino acids. The CDR3, as DNA: TGTGCCAGCTCACCACCTTTAGGGGCCCGCACAGATACGCAGTATTTT. Protein: CASSPPLGARTDTQYF.

This clonotype was recorded at least ten times. The J gene is TRBJ2-1, the V gene TRBV2, with 10 bases lining up with TRBD1. Germline V lookup: CDR1 SNHLY, CDR2 FYNNEI. J gave up 10 bases and V 6 bases, and 9 bases lay outside the gene matches. The CDR3 is 14 residues long. CDR3 sequence reads: CASSTGTGAPEQFF. CDR3 DNA: TGTGCCAGCAGCACCGGGACAGGGGCCCCCGAGCAGTTCTTC.

Concerning this clonotype itself: The junction departs from the called germline gene at one end, perhaps through a read error. The chain is built from TRBV20-1 and TRBJ1-1, with D maybe TRBD1 (6 bases). The germline CDR1 and CDR2 sequences are DFQATT and SNEGSKA (reference sequence). The CDR3 runs to 14 residues. The CDR3 DNA is TGCGGTGCTAGAGAGGGGGGCCGGGGCCTAGAAGCTTTCTTT. It specifies CGAREGGRGLEAFF.

This clonotype was counted only a few times. This chain connects TRBV25-1 to TRBJ1-4; the D is unclear. V lost 4 bases and J lost 4, with 13 bases in between. Per the germline V gene, CDR1 is MGHDK and CDR2 is SYGVNS. CDR3 length: 15 amino acids. CDR3 sequence reads: CASSARGAGNEKLFF. In nucleotides, the CDR3 is TGTGCCAGCAGTGCCCGGGGAGCCGGTAATGAAAAACTGTTTTTT.

The genes are TRBV24-1 and TRBJ2-3; D call uncertain. The ends were cut back, 4 bases at V and 2 bases at J, with 6 bases in the middle. The CDR3 consists of 13 residues. Germline V gives CDR1 KGHDR, CDR2 SFDVKD. The CDR3 here is CATSEMTTDTQYF. The CDR3 nucleotides are TGTGCCACCAGTGAAATGACCACAGATACGCAGTATTTT.

This clonotype was seen repeatedly, ten times or more. V and J are TRBV29-1 and TRBJ2-1; no clear D. The germline V and J ends were trimmed by 4 bases and 4 bases, with 5 bases remaining between them. The germline gives CDR1 SQVTM, CDR2 ANQGSEA. This CDR3 has 11 residues. The CDR3 region is CSVVWYNEQFF. CDR3 nucleotides: TGCAGCGTTGTATGGTACAATGAGCAGTTCTTC.

This clonotype occurred many times. The chain uses TRBV2 and TRBJ1-1; unclear D gene. V was pared by 4 bases and J by 1 base, with 13 bases between. This CDR3 has 15 amino acids. The germline V gene encodes CDR1 SNHLY and CDR2 FYNNEI. Here the CDR3 reads CASSVQPAKNTEAFF. DNA of the CDR3: TGTGCCAGCAGTGTACAACCGGCCAAGAACACTGAAGCTTTCTTT.

In this sample, this clonotype turned up many times. The chain has TRBV4-1 and TRBJ1-1; D is undetermined. From germline, CDR1 is MGHRA and CDR2 YSYEKL. CDR3 length: 15 amino acids. The V gene lost 0 bases and the J gene lost 3 bases, with 11 bases spanning the gap. The DNA of the CDR3 is TGCGCCAGCAGCCAAGATGGAGGACCGGACACTGAAGCTTTCTTT. Translated, it gives CASSQDGGPDTEAFF.

The table lists this clonotype with many counts. The V gene is TRBV10-2, the J gene TRBJ1-2; D gene uncertain. Germline loops: CDR1 WSHSY, CDR2 SAAADI. The CDR3 length is 13 residues. With 2 bases removed from V and 12 bases from J, the gap between germline ends came to 16 bases. The CDR3 DNA is TGCGCCAGCAGTGAGGGTTCTGGTTCGCGCGACACCTTC. As protein: CASSEGSGSRDTF.

Ten or more counts support this clonotype. The chain joins TRBV28 to TRBJ2-5; 7 bases line up with TRBD2. This CDR3 is built from 16 residues. J gave up 5 bases and V 3 bases, and 12 bases lay outside the gene matches. CDR1 and CDR2 (germline): MDHEN, SYDVKM. The CDR3 DNA sequence: TGTGCCAGCAGTTTCTACCGGCGGGAGAGTGGGGAGACCCAGTACTTC. It translates to CASSFYRRESGETQYF.

This clonotype was detected a few times. V and J are TRBV18 and TRBJ2-2; 9 bases fit TRBD1. Trimming cost V 3 bases and J 3 bases; bases outside gene matches: 8. Germline lookup yields CDR1 KGHSH and CDR2 LQKENI. The CDR3 runs 17 residues. The CDR3 coding sequence is TGTGCCAGCTCACCCCAGTCGGGACAGGGCTACACCGGGGAGCTGTTTTTT. The encoded protein is CASSPQSGQGYTGELFF. The full variable domain, completed using reference TRBV18 and TRBJ2-2, is NAGVMQNPRHLVRRRGQEARLRCSPMKGHSHVYWYRQLPEEGLKFMVYLQKENIIDESGMPKERFSAEFPKEGPSILRIQQVVRGDSAAYFCASSPQSGQGYTGELFFGEGSRLTVL.